The T cell receptor (beta chain) described here comes from a study of OX40 agonist ivuxolimab in advanced cancers. Study-wide points: Expanded peripheral T cell antigen specificity was not determined. Some nonresponders likewise displayed low normalized T-cell clonal expansion. In the 0.1-3.0 mg/kg groups, partial responders showed among the lowest expansion.

Blood specimens came from baseline, cycle 4 day 1, and cycle 7 day 1. Notes on this clone: Antigen specificity is unknown.

Profiled with immunoSEQ multiplex PCR; TCRdb holds only in-frame clones, not every one. The data contain 75,000 to 100,000 clones, 85% to 90% of them seen just once; the ten biggest clones take up 1.5% to 2.5%. The specimen was CD4+ or CD8+ T cells sorted from blood, collected in a trial of the OX40 agonist ivuxolimab. The TCR comes from an adult with an advanced solid tumor such as melanoma, head and neck, liver or kidney cancer.

This CDR3 reads CASGFGLVESYNEQFF. In DNA form, the CDR3 reads TGTGCTAGTGGTTTCGGGCTAGTCGAGTCCTACAATGAGCAGTTCTTC. The J gene is TRBJ2-1, the V gene TRBV12-5; D is uncertain. Germline V lookup: CDR1 LGHNT, CDR2 FRNRAP. CDR3 length: 16 residues. The V and J ends lost 3 bases and 1 base respectively, with 13 bases between them.